This entry describes one TCR beta chain. This specimen comes from a study of blood T cell repertoires in COVID-19. At the level of the study: Samples representing acute and convalescent COVID-19 were sourced from the United States, Italy and Spain. The analysed material was cDNA or gDNA that came from T cells, B-cell-depleted T cells, or PBMCs.

In the original analysis: Amplification of reference gene primers provided the estimated nucleated cell counts. Produced via immunoSEQ multiplex PCR; TCRdb's table is partial and in-frame only. V, J and clone size reflect that table, while D and trimming were determined from the DNA. The data show 120,000 to 150,000 clones, around 90% seen once. This TCR came from a human donor in a cohort sampled during active COVID-19. What was sequenced was peripheral blood.

CDR3: CASSFEGGRTNYGYTF. As DNA, the CDR3 is TGTGCCAGCAGCTTCGAAGGCGGGCGAACTAACTATGGCTACACCTTC. The chain is built from TRBV3-1 (or the pseudogene TRBV3-2) and TRBJ1-2; D remains ambiguous. The V end lost 5 bases, the J end lost 0 bases, and 16 bases lay between the germline ends. From germline, CDR1 is LGHDT and CDR2 YNNKEL (reference sequence). The CDR3 sequence is 16 residues long.